These 31 T cell receptor beta chains came from one sample sequenced in a study of blood T cell repertoires in COVID-19. The assay was immunoSEQ multiplex PCR, and TCRdb's table has in-frame clones only and misses some. Of 65,000 to 95,000 clones in the sample, 70% to 90% are singletons; the top ten hold under 6%. Sequencing was done on a sample of peripheral blood. Receptors originate from a man over 45 with active COVID-19.

V usage is TRBV6-5 and J usage is TRBJ2-1, with D tentatively TRBD1 (6 bases). Trimming shortened V by 10 bases and J by 0 bases, and 16 bases separated the two germline ends. The CDR3 sequence is 15 residues long. The germline V gene encodes CDR1 MNHEY and CDR2 SVGAGI. The CDR3 DNA sequence: TGTGCCACCTTGCCCGGGACACGCTCCTACAATGAGCAGTTCTTC. It encodes CATLPGTRSYNEQFF.

The gene calls are TRBV5-8 and TRBJ2-7, with TRBD2 identical over 16 bases. CDR3 length: 16 amino acids. With V trimmed by 5 bases and J by 6 bases, 8 bases remained unmatched. From germline, CDR1 is SGHTS and CDR2 YDEGEE. The CDR3: CASSFPGLAGGSEQYF. The CDR3 DNA follows: TGTGCCAGCAGTTTCCCGGGACTAGCGGGAGGGTCCGAGCAGTACTTC.

The gene calls are TRBV11-1 and TRBJ2-1, with no clear D. The CDR3 contains 13 residues. Germline V gene data show CDR1 as SGHAT and CDR2 as FQDESV (reference sequence). V shed 4 bases and J shed 10 bases, with 14 bases lying between them. DNA for the CDR3: TGTGCCAGCAGCTCGGCTAGATTAAGGGAGCAGTTCTTC. This encodes CASSSARLREQFF.

This chain joins TRBV28 and TRBJ1-2, with D perhaps matching TRBD1 (5 bases). V was cut by 6 bases and J by 6 bases, with 20 bases left in between. Germline values: CDR1 MDHEN, CDR2 SYDVKM. CDR3 size: 15 residues. The CDR3 DNA is TGTGCCAGCAGCACCATCGGGGGATTCTGGCATGGCTACACCTTC. This translates into CASSTIGGFWHGYTF.

The chain uses TRBV28 and TRBJ2-2, with 9 bases aligning to TRBD1. Germline V lookup: CDR1 MDHEN, CDR2 SYDVKM. The CDR3 is 14 residues long. J was trimmed by 3 bases and V by 6 bases; bases with no gene match: 2. Here the CDR3 reads CASRGQGYTGELFF. The CDR3 nucleotides read TGTGCCAGCAGAGGACAGGGGTACACCGGGGAGCTGTTTTTT. The complete variable domain, with remaining parts taken from reference TRBV28 and TRBJ2-2, reads DVKVTQSSRYLVKRTGEKVFLECVQDMDHENMFWYRQDPGLGLRLIYFSYDVKMKEKGDIPEGYSVSREKKERFSLILESASTNQTSMYLCASRGQGYTGELFFGEGSRLTVL.

The chain uses TRBV3-1 (or the pseudogene TRBV3-2) and TRBJ2-5; D possibly corresponds to TRBD1 (6 bases). V lost 4 bases to trimming and J lost 0 bases, with 9 bases between them. The germline gives CDR1 LGHDT, CDR2 YNNKEL (reference sequence). This CDR3 spans 14 amino acids. Here the CDR3 DNA reads TGTGCCAGCAGCCCCTACAGGGACCAAGAGACCCAGTACTTC. Residues: CASSPYRDQETQYF.

The rearrangement links TRBV9 to TRBJ1-4; TRBD1 matches at 9 bases. CDR3 length: 18 residues. CDR1 is SGDLS, CDR2 YYNGEE, per germline. With 4 bases clipped from V and 3 bases from J, the junction kept 13 bases outside the gene matches. Here the CDR3 reads CASSSQRGQGTSNEKLFF. DNA of the CDR3: TGTGCCAGCAGCTCTCAACGTGGACAGGGGACCTCTAATGAAAAACTGTTTTTT.

This chain joins TRBV28 and TRBJ2-5; maybe TRBD2 (6 bases). This CDR3 has 15 amino acids. Trimming took 3 bases from V and 0 from J, leaving 11 bases between them. Germline CDR1 is MDHEN and CDR2 is SYDVKM. This CDR3 reads CASSFVAVYQETQYF. In nucleotides, the CDR3 is TGTGCCAGCAGTTTCGTAGCGGTATACCAAGAGACCCAGTACTTC.

In regard to this clone: The sample carries other DNA sequences with the same CDR3. The chain couples TRBV12-5 to TRBJ1-4, with TRBD1 identical over 10 bases. The CDR3 length is 15 residues. V was clipped by 4 bases and J by 5 bases; unmatched bases: 4. The germline CDR1 and CDR2 sequences are LGHNT and FRNRAP. The chain's CDR3 is CASGSGQGPNEKLFF. Here the CDR3 DNA reads TGTGCTAGTGGTTCGGGACAGGGGCCAAATGAAAAACTGTTTTTT.

The chain uses TRBV2 and TRBJ2-7; possible D gene TRBD2, 6 bases. The germline gives CDR1 SNHLY, CDR2 FYNNEI. CDR3 length: 13 amino acids. With 0 bases removed from V and 8 bases from J, the gap between germline ends came to 11 bases. The CDR3 DNA is TGTGCCAGCAGTGAAGCGCTTGGAGGGAAGCAGTACTTC. Translation gives CASSEALGGKQYF.

The chain couples TRBV6-4 to TRBJ2-2; 10 bases line up with TRBD1. The CDR3 consists of 14 residues. Germline lookup yields CDR1 MRHNA and CDR2 SNTAGT. Trimming removed 5 bases from V and 7 bases from J; junction bases left unmatched: 4. The CDR3 reads CASSLTGGIGELFF. The DNA for the CDR3 is TGTGCCAGCAGTTTGACAGGGGGCATCGGGGAGCTGTTTTTT.

This chain joins TRBV11-2 and TRBJ2-3; TRBD2 agrees at 8 bases. Looked up from germline, CDR1 is SGHAT and CDR2 is FQNNGV. Germline trimming cut 5 bases from V and 1 base from J; bases unmatched to any gene: 5. This CDR3 contains 15 residues. The CDR3 spells CASSELAARTDTQYF. CDR3 coding DNA: TGTGCCAGCAGCGAACTAGCGGCTCGCACAGATACGCAGTATTTT.

The genes are TRBV9 and TRBJ2-7; tentative D call: TRBD1 (5 bases). Trimming took off 0 bases at V and 2 bases at J, with 12 bases between the two ends. Germline CDR1 is SGDLS and CDR2 is YYNGEE. The length of the CDR3 is 15 residues. CDR3 nucleotide sequence: TGTGCCAGCAGCGTAGGGTCAGGGCCAACCTACGAGCAGTACTTC. Its protein is CASSVGSGPTYEQYF.

Only one count was recorded for this clone. The chain uses TRBV2 and TRBJ2-5; 7 nucleotides match TRBD1. CDR1 is SNHLY, CDR2 FYNNEI, per germline. The V gene end was trimmed by 6 bases and the J gene end by 5 bases; junction bases not matched to a gene: 9. The CDR3 contains 14 residues. In nucleotides, the CDR3 is TGTGCCAGCAGAGCTACAGGGGTTTTGGAGACCCAGTACTTC. This gives the protein CASRATGVLETQYF.

V and J are TRBV7-9 and TRBJ2-5, with 8 bases aligning to TRBD1. CDR3 length: 15 amino acids. The germline CDR1 and CDR2 sequences are SEHNR and FQNEAQ (reference sequence). Trimming took 1 base from V and 4 from J; bases not matched to a gene: 5. CDR3: CASSLDWTGLETQYF. CDR3 DNA: TGTGCCAGCAGCTTAGATTGGACAGGGTTAGAGACCCAGTACTTC.

This clone occurred once. The chain couples TRBV14 to TRBJ1-1; D is uncertain. This CDR3 spans 15 amino acids. Germline V lookup: CDR1 SGHDN, CDR2 FVKESK. V lost 3 bases and J lost 4, with 15 bases in between. CDR3 nucleotides: TGTGCCAGCAGCCATCTCACCATAGAGGGCACTGAAGCTTTCTTT. Protein product: CASSHLTIEGTEAFF.

This chain connects TRBV4-1 to TRBJ2-5, with 7 bases fitting TRBD2. CDR3 length: 14 residues. With V trimmed by 4 bases and J by 4 bases, 6 bases remained unmatched. Germline V gives CDR1 MGHRA, CDR2 YSYEKL. In DNA form, the CDR3 reads TGCGCCAGCAGCCCCCCATCGGGGGGAGAGACCCAGTACTTC. Its translation is CASSPPSGGETQYF.

The rearrangement uses TRBV3-1 (or the pseudogene TRBV3-2) and TRBJ1-5; 11 bases map to TRBD1. The CDR3 contains 16 residues. Germline-derived CDR1 and CDR2 are LGHDT and YNNKEL (reference sequence). V shed 2 bases and J 4 bases; nucleotides not matched to a gene: 4. For the CDR3, the DNA is TGTGCCAGCAGCCAATACCGGGACAGGGGGAATCAGCCCCAGCATTTT. Its protein product is CASSQYRDRGNQPQHF.

The genes are TRBV2 and TRBJ2-7, with D possibly being TRBD2 (5 bases). Germline loops: CDR1 SNHLY, CDR2 FYNNEI. The CDR3 consists of 16 residues. V lost 1 base to trimming and J lost 3 bases, with 16 bases between them. The CDR3 DNA reads as TGTGCCAGCAGTGAAGGTAGCCCGGGGTTTCGCTACGAGCAGTACTTC. Translated: CASSEGSPGFRYEQYF.

V and J are TRBV9 and TRBJ1-1; possible D gene TRBD1, 5 bases. V shed 1 base and J shed 4 bases, with 17 bases lying between them. The CDR3 has 16 residues. Germline CDR1 and CDR2: SGDLS and YYNGEE. The CDR3 sequence: CASSVSWAGKATEAFF. For the CDR3, the DNA is TGTGCCAGCAGCGTAAGCTGGGCAGGGAAGGCCACTGAAGCTTTCTTT.

The V gene is TRBV19, the J gene TRBJ1-5, with 8 positions matching TRBD1. The CDR3 runs 13 residues. V trimming: 6 bases; J trimming: 5 bases; junction bases outside the gene matches: 3. Germline CDR1 and CDR2: LNHDA and SQIVND (reference sequence). The CDR3 bases are TGTGCCAGTAGGGACAGGGTGGATCAGCCCCAGCATTTT. Protein: CASRDRVDQPQHF.

The chain combines TRBV4-3 with TRBJ2-1; D is perhaps TRBD2 (5 bases). V was cut by 0 bases and J by 13 bases, with 25 bases left in between. The CDR3 runs to 17 residues. Germline assignment: CDR1 LGHNA and CDR2 YSLEER. CDR3 residues: CASSQESVGRVPGKQFF. CDR3 DNA: TGCGCCAGCAGCCAAGAATCGGTCGGCAGAGTCCCGGGGAAACAGTTCTTC.

The chain is built from TRBV19 and TRBJ1-5; 9 bases are a match to TRBD1. Trimming cost V 3 bases and J 5 bases; bases outside gene matches: 11. Germline values: CDR1 LNHDA, CDR2 SQIVND (reference sequence). The CDR3 runs to 17 residues. This CDR3 is CASSIPLGQGRDQPQHF. DNA of the CDR3: TGTGCCAGTAGTATCCCCCTAGGACAGGGGCGGGATCAGCCCCAGCATTTT.

This chain uses TRBV28 with TRBJ1-2; 7 positions agree with TRBD1. This CDR3 is built from 13 residues. Germline V lookup: CDR1 MDHEN, CDR2 SYDVKM. J gave up 3 bases and V 3 bases, and 1 base lay outside the gene matches. The CDR3 sequence is CASSFDRDYGYTF. The CDR3 DNA reads as TGTGCCAGCAGTTTCGACAGGGACTATGGCTACACCTTC.

This chain connects TRBV29-1 to TRBJ2-2; maybe TRBD1 (6 bases). Germline V CDR1 and CDR2: SQVTM, ANQGSEA. This CDR3 region has 13 residues. The V and J ends lost 2 bases and 3 bases respectively, with 7 bases between them. The CDR3 DNA reads as TGCAGCGTTGAATCAGGGGACACCGGGGAGCTGTTTTTT. Protein: CSVESGDTGELFF.

This chain joins TRBV6-6 and TRBJ2-5; tentative D call: TRBD2 (6 bases). This CDR3 is built from 15 residues. Between the trimmed V and J ends, which lost 5 bases and 4 bases, there was a span of 17 bases. Germline V gene sequence: CDR1 MNHNY, CDR2 SVGAGI (reference sequence). CDR3 residues: CASSLGQGGGETQYF. The DNA of the CDR3 is TGTGCCAGCAGTCTTGGCCAGGGAGGTGGAGAGACCCAGTACTTC.

V and J are TRBV19 and TRBJ2-6, with D perhaps matching TRBD1 (5 bases). The CDR3 is 15 residues long. CDR1 LNHDA and CDR2 SQIVND come from the germline V gene (reference sequence). V was pared by 6 bases and J by 0 bases, with 9 bases between. The CDR3 loop is CASRPDSSGANVLTF. Written as DNA, the CDR3 is TGTGCCAGTAGGCCAGACAGCTCTGGGGCCAACGTCCTGACTTTC.

The V call is TRBV10-3, the J call TRBJ2-1; the D gene is possibly TRBD2 (5 bases). The V end lost 7 bases, the J end lost 5 bases, and 15 bases lay between the germline ends. Germline V gene sequence: CDR1 ENHRY, CDR2 SYGVKD. The CDR3 extends over 14 amino acids. CDR3 nucleotide sequence: TGTGCCATCACACGATCCGGGGAGAACAATGAGCAGTTCTTC. This codes for CAITRSGENNEQFF.

The gene calls are TRBV5-5 and TRBJ2-1; TRBD2 agrees at 8 bases. The CDR3 is 16 residues long. The junction had 11 bases not matched to a gene; V was cut back by 7 bases and J by 2 bases. Germline V CDR1 and CDR2: SGHKS, YYEKEE (reference sequence). The CDR3 DNA reads as TGTGCCAGCGGCAAGAGGGCGGGGGGCACCTACAATGAGCAGTTCTTC. This translates into CASGKRAGGTYNEQFF.

V usage is TRBV7-6 and J usage is TRBJ1-5, with D perhaps matching TRBD1 (5 bases). There are 15 residues in the CDR3. Trimming stripped 5 bases from V and 2 bases from J, with 13 bases between. Germline V CDR1 and CDR2: SGHVS, FNYEAQ. CDR3 in amino acids: CASSRDTGGNQPQHF. DNA for the CDR3: TGTGCCAGCAGCCGAGACACAGGAGGCAATCAGCCCCAGCATTTT.

The chain carries TRBV28 and TRBJ1-5; D remains ambiguous. Trimming took 6 bases from V and 3 from J, leaving 12 bases between them. The CDR3 has 14 residues. The germline V gene encodes CDR1 MDHEN and CDR2 SYDVKM. The CDR3 here is CASSVPPDNQPQHF. DNA for the CDR3: TGTGCCAGCAGCGTCCCACCAGACAATCAGCCCCAGCATTTT. Filled out from reference TRBV28 and TRBJ1-5, the complete variable domain reads DVKVTQSSRYLVKRTGEKVFLECVQDMDHENMFWYRQDPGLGLRLIYFSYDVKMKEKGDIPEGYSVSREKKERFSLILESASTNQTSMYLCASSVPPDNQPQHFGDGTRLSIL.